Shown below are 11 T cell receptor beta chains from a single sample sequenced in a study of T cell repertoires in Merkel cell carcinoma. Sequencing was performed with immunoSEQ multiplex PCR; in TCRdb, only in-frame clones are kept and a portion is missing. The sample has some 14,000 clones; about four fifths are singletons. The sequenced sample was tumor tissue. All receptors come from an adult with Merkel cell carcinoma.

A single count supports this clone. J is TRBJ2-7 and V is TRBV4-2; D is tentatively TRBD1 or TRBD2 (5 bases each). This CDR3 spans 15 amino acids. Germline V gene data show CDR1 as LGHNA and CDR2 as YNFKEQ. V lost 1 base to trimming and J lost 2 bases, with 12 bases between them. CDR3 sequence (DNA): TGTGCCAGCAGCCAAGCCCGGGGCACCACCTACGAGCAGTACTTC. Encoded protein: CASSQARGTTYEQYF.

This chain uses TRBV7-2 with TRBJ2-7; 9 positions agree with TRBD1. The junction had 9 bases not matched to a gene; V was cut back by 4 bases and J by 5 bases. Germline V gene lookup returns CDR1 SGHTA and CDR2 FQGNSA. This CDR3 comprises 15 residues. The CDR3 DNA follows: TGTGCCAGCAGCTATAGTCCCGGGACAGGGAACGAGCAGTACTTC. Its translation: CASSYSPGTGNEQYF.

The table lists this clone with a count of one. V is TRBV6-5 and J is TRBJ2-3; D is unclear. V was clipped by 0 bases and J by 3 bases, with 7 bases between them. CDR3 length equals 14 residues. Germline assignment: CDR1 MNHEY and CDR2 SVGAGI. The CDR3 loop is CASSYSGFTDTQYF. As DNA, the CDR3 is TGTGCCAGCAGTTACTCAGGGTTTACAGATACGCAGTATTTT.

This clone came up a few times. V is TRBV6-6 and J is TRBJ1-1, with D uncertain. Germline CDR1 and CDR2: MNHNY and SVGAGI (reference sequence). The CDR3 is 13 amino acids. The V and J ends lost 2 bases and 7 bases respectively, with 11 bases between them. DNA of the CDR3: TGTGCCAGCAGTTACCAAAGACACGGTGAAGCTTTCTTT. Its translation: CASSYQRHGEAFF.

Only one count was recorded for this clone. The chain couples TRBV7-9 to TRBJ2-1; 13 nucleotides line up with TRBD2. The length of the CDR3 is 14 residues. V dropped 8 bases and J dropped 3; count of bases not matched to a gene: 1. The germline gives CDR1 SEHNR, CDR2 FQNEAQ (reference sequence). The CDR3 spells CASGLAGDYNEQFF. The CDR3 region has the DNA TGTGCCAGCGGACTAGCGGGAGACTACAATGAGCAGTTCTTC.

The chain is built from TRBV19 and TRBJ2-4; D not certain. The CDR3 runs 15 residues. Trimming shortened V by 6 bases and J by 1 base, and 13 bases separated the two germline ends. Per the germline V gene, CDR1 is LNHDA and CDR2 is SQIVND (reference sequence). The CDR3 DNA follows: TGTGCCAGTAGCCCGGAGCAGGTGGCCAAAAACATTCAGTACTTC. This translates into CASSPEQVAKNIQYF.

This clone was seen a few times. The chain couples TRBV6-5 to TRBJ1-2; D gene uncertain. V lost 5 bases and J lost 5, with 12 bases in between. The germline V gene encodes CDR1 MNHEY and CDR2 SVGAGI. The CDR3 totals 13 residues. The CDR3 region has the DNA TGTGCCAGCAGTCGCCGGGATCTTTATGGCTACACCTTC. It codes for CASSRRDLYGYTF.

This chain connects TRBV10-3 to TRBJ1-2; D gene uncertain. With 3 bases removed from V and 13 bases from J, the gap between germline ends came to 15 bases. Germline CDR1 reads ENHRY; CDR2 reads SYGVKD. The CDR3 runs 12 residues. Here the CDR3 reads CAISELLLGFTF. In DNA, the CDR3 is TGTGCCATCAGTGAACTCTTGTTGGGGTTCACCTTC.

This chain links TRBV25-1 with TRBJ2-7, with D unresolved. Trimming cost V 1 base and J 4 bases, with 8 bases left between them. The germline gives CDR1 MGHDK, CDR2 SYGVNS. This CDR3 is built from 13 residues. In DNA form, the CDR3 reads TGTGCCAGCAGTGAATCTCGAGCATACGAGCAGTACTTC. As protein: CASSESRAYEQYF.

The J gene is TRBJ1-1, the V gene TRBV28; the match to TRBD1 covers 7 bases. Germline lookup yields CDR1 MDHEN and CDR2 SYDVKM. The CDR3 totals 16 residues. The J segment lost 0 bases and the V segment lost 6 bases, leaving 10 bases of the junction unmatched. CDR3 nucleotides: TGTGCCAGCAGCTACGGAAACAGGGGTATGAACACTGAAGCTTTCTTT. It translates to CASSYGNRGMNTEAFF.

This rearrangement joins TRBV28 to TRBJ2-1; a weak D match, TRBD2 (6 bases). Trimming pared 2 bases from V and 8 bases from J, leaving 10 bases between. The CDR3 loop spans 13 amino acids. CDR1 MDHEN and CDR2 SYDVKM come from the germline V gene. The CDR3: CASSLLARHEQFF. The CDR3 DNA sequence: TGTGCCAGCAGTTTACTAGCGCGCCATGAGCAGTTCTTC.